Shown below are 2 T cell receptor beta chains from a single sample sequenced in a study of monozygotic twins with inflammatory bowel disease. TCRdb reprocessed the 5' RACE reads and keeps a single row for each CDR3 protein, giving no DNA. This repertoire includes about 210,000 distinct CDR3 sequences. Material for sequencing was blood. All receptors come from a human donor with ulcerative colitis or Crohn's disease, or a healthy co-twin of an affected twin (not recorded which).

The rearrangement links TRBV27 to TRBJ2-2; no DNA is available, so the TRBD1 call from TCRdb remains unchecked. The germline gives CDR1 MNHEY, CDR2 SMNVEV (reference sequence). CDR3 length: 16 residues. The CDR3 region is CAIRGWGEGSTGELFF.

The gene calls are TRBV29-1 and TRBJ1-5; without DNA, the TCRdb call of TRBD1 cannot be checked. The CDR3 spans 16 residues. Germline V CDR1 and CDR2: SQVTM, ANQGSEA. The CDR3 region is CSVDGTRKGVEQPQHF.